This is a list of T cell receptor beta chains from one sample in a study of graft-versus-host responses after intestinal transplantation. TCRdb's copy holds only in-frame clones and misses some; the assay was immunoSEQ multiplex PCR. The data show tens of thousands of clones, 90% seen once. No antigen has been assigned to these receptors. Specimen: unstimulated CD8+ T cells sorted from spleen or lymph node cells, collected before transplant. The receptor source for this set is a human donor who was the organ donor for an intestinal transplant. The CDR3 runs from the conserved cysteine through the conserved F or W. The D gene is left open where the match is weak. Some rows have no size entry. The others give once, few or many, or a class for an expanded clone.

abundance: .
j_gene: TRBJ2-1
d_gene: TRBD2
v_gene: TRBV7-6
CDR3nt: TGTGCCAGCAGCTACCTAACTAGCGGGGGGGCAACGGATGAGCAGTTCTTC
CDR3aa: CASSYLTSGGATDEQFF

abundance: .
j_gene: TRBJ2-1
d_gene: TRBD1
v_gene: TRBV9
CDR3nt: TGTGCCAGCAGCGTAGGGGACAGGGGGCTGGACGAGCAGTTCTTC
CDR3aa: CASSVGDRGLDEQFF

abundance: once
j_gene: TRBJ1-2
d_gene: .
v_gene: TRBV6-5
CDR3nt: TGTGCCAGCGGCTTCTCCAACGGGAACTATGGCTACACCTTC
CDR3aa: CASGFSNGNYGYTF

abundance: .
j_gene: TRBJ2-3
d_gene: .
v_gene: TRBV30
CDR3nt: TGTGCCTGGTGCCGAGGACTTAGGGTGAAAACAGATACGCAGTATTTT
CDR3aa: CAWCRGLRVKTDTQYF

abundance: once
j_gene: TRBJ1-4
d_gene: .
v_gene: TRBV6-5
CDR3nt: TGTGCCAGCAGTCCACTATCAACTAATGAAAAACTGTTTTTT
CDR3aa: CASSPLSTNEKLFF

abundance: .
j_gene: TRBJ1-1
d_gene: .
v_gene: TRBV7-9
CDR3nt: TGTGCCAGCAGCTTAGTCAGGGGAAGCACTGAAGCTTTCTTT
CDR3aa: CASSLVRGSTEAFF

abundance: .
j_gene: TRBJ1-1
d_gene: .
v_gene: TRBV5-4
CDR3nt: TGTGCCAGCAGCTTGGTAGGGGAAGGGGTGACTGAAGCTTTCTTT
CDR3aa: CASSLVGEGVTEAFF

abundance: .
j_gene: TRBJ2-5
d_gene: TRBD1
v_gene: TRBV28
CDR3nt: TGTGCCAGCAGTACCGGGACAGTTTTGTCGACCCAGTACTTC
CDR3aa: CASSTGTVLSTQYF

abundance: .
j_gene: TRBJ1-4
d_gene: .
v_gene: TRBV6-6
CDR3nt: TGTGCCAGCAGTTACTCGAGTCAGGGCCCCAATGAAAAACTGTTTTTT
CDR3aa: CASSYSSQGPNEKLFF

abundance: .
j_gene: TRBJ2-4
d_gene: .
v_gene: TRBV4-1
CDR3nt: TGCGCCAGCAGCGGGCTGCGGGCCGGGGATAAAGTTAAAAACATTCAGTACTTC
CDR3aa: CASSGLRAGDKVKNIQYF

abundance: .
j_gene: TRBJ2-2
d_gene: .
v_gene: TRBV30
CDR3nt: TGTGCCTGGAGCGGGGGGACAGGGAACACCGGGGAGCTGTTTTTT
CDR3aa: CAWSGGTGNTGELFF

abundance: .
j_gene: TRBJ1-1
d_gene: .
v_gene: TRBV5-4
CDR3nt: TGTGCCAGCAGCTTCTGGGGGGGAGGAGAAGCTTTCTTT
CDR3aa: CASSFWGGGEAFF

abundance: .
j_gene: TRBJ1-1
d_gene: .
v_gene: TRBV7-2
CDR3nt: TGTGCCAGCAGCCCCCGTGAGGTGAACACTGAAGCTTTCTTT
CDR3aa: CASSPREVNTEAFF

abundance: .
j_gene: TRBJ1-1
d_gene: TRBD1
v_gene: TRBV7-2
CDR3nt: TGTGCCAGCAGCTTAGAGGGTAACAGGGGCACTGAAGCTTTCTTT
CDR3aa: CASSLEGNRGTEAFF

abundance: few
j_gene: TRBJ1-4
d_gene: TRBD1
v_gene: TRBV28
CDR3nt: TGTGCCAGCAGAGATGCCAGGGGGCAGAATGAAAAACTGTTTTTT
CDR3aa: CASRDARGQNEKLFF

abundance: .
j_gene: TRBJ2-1
d_gene: .
v_gene: TRBV7-9
CDR3nt: TGTGCCAGCAGCCCAGACAATGAGCAGTTCTTC
CDR3aa: CASSPDNEQFF

abundance: once
j_gene: TRBJ2-5
d_gene: .
v_gene: TRBV5-5
CDR3nt: TGTGCCAGCAGCTCCGGACAGAGCCGGCAAGAGACCCAGTACTTC
CDR3aa: CASSSGQSRQETQYF

abundance: .
j_gene: TRBJ2-1
d_gene: TRBD2
v_gene: TRBV7-9
CDR3nt: TGTGCCACACGGTTTGCGGGGGACAATGAGCAGTTCTTC
CDR3aa: CATRFAGDNEQFF

abundance: .
j_gene: TRBJ2-1
d_gene: .
v_gene: TRBV5-1
CDR3nt: TGCGCCAGCAGCTTGGTCGGACAGCTGAACAATGAGCAGTTCTTC
CDR3aa: CASSLVGQLNNEQFF

abundance: .
j_gene: TRBJ1-4
d_gene: TRBD1
v_gene: TRBV4-1
CDR3nt: TGCGCCAGCAGCCAAGAAACCGCTCCAATCACAGGGGATCCAACTAATGAAAAACTGTTTTTT
CDR3aa: CASSQETAPITGDPTNEKLFF

abundance: .
j_gene: TRBJ2-2
d_gene: .
v_gene: TRBV15
CDR3nt: TGTGCCACCAGCAGAGAGGCAGACTCCGGGGAGCTGTTTTTT
CDR3aa: CATSREADSGELFF

abundance: .
j_gene: TRBJ2-2
d_gene: .
v_gene: TRBV28
CDR3nt: TGTGCCAGCAGGGAGGCCTTCTTGGAGACCGGGGAGCTGTTTTTT
CDR3aa: CASREAFLETGELFF

abundance: .
j_gene: TRBJ1-2
d_gene: .
v_gene: TRBV7-8
CDR3nt: TGTGCCAGCAGCCCCTCTGGCCGGTCCGCGGGCGGCTATGGCTACACCTTC
CDR3aa: CASSPSGRSAGGYGYTF

abundance: .
j_gene: TRBJ1-2
d_gene: .
v_gene: TRBV7-9
CDR3nt: TGTGCCAGCAGCCCATCCCCGGGCTATGGCTACACCTTC
CDR3aa: CASSPSPGYGYTF

abundance: .
j_gene: TRBJ2-3
d_gene: .
v_gene: TRBV7-9
CDR3nt: TGTGCCAGCAGCTTAGCGGACAGCTCAAGCACAGATACGCAGTATTTT
CDR3aa: CASSLADSSSTDTQYF

abundance: .
j_gene: TRBJ1-2
d_gene: TRBD1
v_gene: TRBV4-1
CDR3nt: TGCGCCAGCAGCCAAGAGGACAGGGTTAATGGCTACACCTTC
CDR3aa: CASSQEDRVNGYTF

abundance: .
j_gene: TRBJ1-6
d_gene: .
v_gene: TRBV11-3
CDR3nt: TGTGCCAGCAGCTTAGTTAATAATTCACCCCTCCACTTT
CDR3aa: CASSLVNNSPLHF

abundance: .
j_gene: TRBJ2-1
d_gene: .
v_gene: TRBV4-3
CDR3nt: TGCGCCAGCAGCCCCGCCAGGGCCAATGAGCAGTTCTTC
CDR3aa: CASSPARANEQFF

abundance: .
j_gene: TRBJ2-5
d_gene: .
v_gene: TRBV11-2
CDR3nt: TGTGCCAGCAACGTAGGGGGGGCTGGCCAGGGGGCTTGGGAGACCCAGTACTTC
CDR3aa: CASNVGGAGQGAWETQYF

abundance: .
j_gene: TRBJ1-1
d_gene: .
v_gene: TRBV28
CDR3nt: TGTGCCAGCAGTTTTGCGGAGAACACTGAAGCTTTCTTT
CDR3aa: CASSFAENTEAFF

abundance: .
j_gene: TRBJ1-6
d_gene: TRBD1
v_gene: TRBV11-2
CDR3nt: TGTGCCAGCAGCTTAGTAGAGGGGACAGGCTATAATTCACCCCTCCACTTT
CDR3aa: CASSLVEGTGYNSPLHF

abundance: .
j_gene: TRBJ2-2
d_gene: TRBD1
v_gene: TRBV7-6
CDR3nt: TGTGCCAGCAGCTTTGCGGACAGGGGGACGGGATCCGGGGAGCTGTTTTTT
CDR3aa: CASSFADRGTGSGELFF

abundance: .
j_gene: TRBJ1-5
d_gene: TRBD1
v_gene: TRBV28
CDR3nt: TGTGCCAGCAGTTCCACAGGGGGCCTTCAGCCCCAGCATTTT
CDR3aa: CASSSTGGLQPQHF

abundance: .
j_gene: TRBJ2-5
d_gene: .
v_gene: TRBV1
CDR3nt: TGCACCAGCAGCCGGGACAAGGAAGAGACCCAGTACTTC
CDR3aa: CTSSRDKEETQYF

abundance: .
j_gene: TRBJ2-1
d_gene: .
v_gene: TRBV4-1
CDR3nt: TGCGCCAGCAGCCAAGTTTTCAACAATGAGCAGTTCTTC
CDR3aa: CASSQVFNNEQFF

abundance: .
j_gene: TRBJ2-3
d_gene: .
v_gene: TRBV4-1
CDR3nt: TGCGCCAGCAGCCCCCCAAGTTATGGGGGGTCGAAAGAGACGGATACGCAGTATTTT
CDR3aa: CASSPPSYGGSKETDTQYF

abundance: once
j_gene: TRBJ1-3
d_gene: .
v_gene: TRBV9
CDR3nt: TGTGCCAGCAGCGTAGGAAGACGGGGCACCATATATTTT
CDR3aa: CASSVGRRGTIYF

abundance: .
j_gene: TRBJ2-6
d_gene: .
v_gene: TRBV5-4
CDR3nt: TGTGCCAGCACCCATGACAGGTCAGGCTCTGGGGCCAACGTCCTGACTTTC
CDR3aa: CASTHDRSGSGANVLTF

abundance: .
j_gene: TRBJ2-5
d_gene: TRBD1
v_gene: TRBV5-6
CDR3nt: TGTGCCAGCAGCGCCCCGGACAGGACGTACCAAGAGACCCAGTACTTC
CDR3aa: CASSAPDRTYQETQYF

abundance: .
j_gene: TRBJ2-2
d_gene: TRBD1
v_gene: TRBV28
CDR3nt: TGTGCCAGCAGTTCGGGACAGGGGTCGGTCGGGGAGCTGTTTTTT
CDR3aa: CASSSGQGSVGELFF

abundance: once
j_gene: TRBJ2-1
d_gene: .
v_gene: TRBV6-5
CDR3nt: TGTGCCAGCAGACGCGGACAATACAATGAGCAGTTCTTC
CDR3aa: CASRRGQYNEQFF

abundance: .
j_gene: TRBJ1-1
d_gene: TRBD1
v_gene: TRBV2
CDR3nt: TGTGCCAGCAAAGGGGACAGGGGGATCGGCACTGAAGCTTTCTTT
CDR3aa: CASKGDRGIGTEAFF

abundance: .
j_gene: TRBJ2-3
d_gene: .
v_gene: TRBV9
CDR3nt: TGTGCCAGCAGCGCCTTTAGTACTCTCCTAGGCACAGATACGCAGTATTTT
CDR3aa: CASSAFSTLLGTDTQYF

abundance: .
j_gene: TRBJ2-1
d_gene: TRBD1
v_gene: TRBV11-3
CDR3nt: TGTGCCAGCAGCTTAGCTACAGGGGGCAATGAGCAGTTCTTC
CDR3aa: CASSLATGGNEQFF

abundance: .
j_gene: TRBJ1-2
d_gene: TRBD1
v_gene: TRBV4-3
CDR3nt: TGCGCCAGCAGCCAACCCGGACAGGGTGATGGCTACACCTTC
CDR3aa: CASSQPGQGDGYTF

abundance: .
j_gene: TRBJ1-1
d_gene: TRBD1
v_gene: TRBV27
CDR3nt: TGTGCCAGCTTTGACCGGGACAGTGAAGCTTTCTTT
CDR3aa: CASFDRDSEAFF

abundance: .
j_gene: TRBJ1-2
d_gene: .
v_gene: TRBV5-1
CDR3nt: TGCGCCAGCAGCTTGGACAGTGATGGCTACACCTTC
CDR3aa: CASSLDSDGYTF

abundance: .
j_gene: TRBJ1-6
d_gene: TRBD1
v_gene: TRBV6-5
CDR3nt: TGTGCCAGCAGTTACTCGAGGACAGGCTATAATTCACCCCTCCACTTT
CDR3aa: CASSYSRTGYNSPLHF

abundance: .
j_gene: TRBJ1-5
d_gene: .
v_gene: TRBV10-3
CDR3nt: TGTGCCATCAGTGCTCATCGGGTTGGTCAGCCCCAGCATTTT
CDR3aa: CAISAHRVGQPQHF

abundance: .
j_gene: TRBJ1-1
d_gene: TRBD1
v_gene: TRBV6-5
CDR3nt: TGTGCCGCCGGGACAGACACTGAAGCTTTCTTT
CDR3aa: CAAGTDTEAFF

abundance: .
j_gene: TRBJ2-2
d_gene: .
v_gene: TRBV13
CDR3nt: TGTGCCAGCAGCTTCGGTCTGCCGAACACCGGGGAGCTGTTTTTT
CDR3aa: CASSFGLPNTGELFF

abundance: once
j_gene: TRBJ2-3
d_gene: .
v_gene: TRBV7-9
CDR3nt: TGTGCCAGCAGCTTTGTACAGGGCACAGATACGCAGTATTTT
CDR3aa: CASSFVQGTDTQYF

abundance: .
j_gene: TRBJ1-1
d_gene: TRBD1
v_gene: TRBV5-6
CDR3nt: TGTGCCAGCAGCCCACCCCAAGCCGGGACAGGTTTGAACACTGAAGCTTTCTTT
CDR3aa: CASSPPQAGTGLNTEAFF

abundance: .
j_gene: TRBJ2-1
d_gene: .
v_gene: TRBV7-9
CDR3nt: TGTGCCAGCAGCTTTCATGAGGCGCTGGGCTACAATGAGCAGTTCTTC
CDR3aa: CASSFHEALGYNEQFF

abundance: once
j_gene: TRBJ2-2
d_gene: .
v_gene: TRBV7-8
CDR3nt: TGTGCCAGCAGCTTAGCGGCAGTGAACATAAACCCGAACACCGGGGAGCTGTTTTTT
CDR3aa: CASSLAAVNINPNTGELFF

abundance: .
j_gene: TRBJ1-2
d_gene: TRBD1
v_gene: TRBV15
CDR3nt: TGTGCCACCAGCAGAGACCGACAGGGCTACACTCCTCGCAATGGCTACACCTTC
CDR3aa: CATSRDRQGYTPRNGYTF

abundance: .
j_gene: TRBJ2-1
d_gene: TRBD2
v_gene: TRBV27
CDR3nt: TGTGCCAGCACTATTAGCGGGGGGGCCTTCAATGAGCAGTTCTTC
CDR3aa: CASTISGGAFNEQFF

abundance: .
j_gene: TRBJ2-2
d_gene: .
v_gene: TRBV7-2
CDR3nt: TGTGCCAGCAGCTTAGTACGAACCCTAAACACCGGGGAGCTGTTTTTT
CDR3aa: CASSLVRTLNTGELFF

abundance: .
j_gene: TRBJ2-2
d_gene: .
v_gene: TRBV7-8
CDR3nt: TGTGCCAGCAGCTTAGCTCCGGGACTTGCGAACACCGGGGAGCTGTTTTTT
CDR3aa: CASSLAPGLANTGELFF

abundance: .
j_gene: TRBJ1-3
d_gene: TRBD1
v_gene: TRBV28
CDR3nt: TGTGCCAGCAGAAAGGACAGGAGCTCTGGAAACACCATATATTTT
CDR3aa: CASRKDRSSGNTIYF